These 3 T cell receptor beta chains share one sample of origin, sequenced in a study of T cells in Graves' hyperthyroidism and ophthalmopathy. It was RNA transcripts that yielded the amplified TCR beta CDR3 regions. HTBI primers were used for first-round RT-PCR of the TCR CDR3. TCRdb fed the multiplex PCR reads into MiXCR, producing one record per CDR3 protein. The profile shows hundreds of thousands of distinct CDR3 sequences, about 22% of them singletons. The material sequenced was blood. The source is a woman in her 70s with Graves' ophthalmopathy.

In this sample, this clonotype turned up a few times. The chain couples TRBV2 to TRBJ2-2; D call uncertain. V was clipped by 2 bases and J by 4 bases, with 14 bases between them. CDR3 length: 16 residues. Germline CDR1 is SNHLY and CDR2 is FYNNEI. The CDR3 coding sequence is TGTGCCAGCAGTGAAAGGGAAAAGGTGCTCACCGGGGAGCTGTTTTTT. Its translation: CASSEREKVLTGELFF. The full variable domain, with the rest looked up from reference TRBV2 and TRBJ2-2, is EPEVTQTPSHQVTQMGQEVILRCVPISNHLYFYWYRQILGQKVEFLVSFYNNEISEKSEIFDDQFSVERPDGSNFTLKIRSTKLEDSAMYFCASSEREKVLTGELFFGEGSRLTVL.

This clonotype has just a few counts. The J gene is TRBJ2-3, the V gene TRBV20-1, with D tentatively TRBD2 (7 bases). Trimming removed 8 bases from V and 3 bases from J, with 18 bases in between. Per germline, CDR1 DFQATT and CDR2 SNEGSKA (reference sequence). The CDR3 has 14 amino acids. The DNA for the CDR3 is TGCAGTTCCGACCGGGGGAGGGGGACAGATACGCAGTATTTT. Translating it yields CSSDRGRGTDTQYF.

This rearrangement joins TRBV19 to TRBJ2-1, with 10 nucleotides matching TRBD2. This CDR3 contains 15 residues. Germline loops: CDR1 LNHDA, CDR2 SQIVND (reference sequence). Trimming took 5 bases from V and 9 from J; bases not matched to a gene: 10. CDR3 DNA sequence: TGTGCCAGTAGTCCCCGAGCGGGAGGGGTCCTTGAGCAGTTCTTC. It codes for CASSPRAGGVLEQFF.